This record concerns one T cell receptor (beta chain) sequence. Its antigen is unknown. These data originate in a study of human versus mouse CDR3 diversity and MHC coevolution. As for the study in general: Reported immunoSEQ sensitivity was one in 200,000 T cells, with reduced amplification bias.

Clones were sequenced by immunoSEQ multiplex PCR, and TCRdb holds only the in-frame ones, with some missing. There are some 60,000 clones in the sample; 90% to 95% occur only once, and around 18% lies in the top ten. The CDR3 is 14 residues long. V lost 4 bases to trimming and J lost 1 base, with 11 bases between them. CDR1 and CDR2 (germline): KGHSH, LQKENI. General study results and limits: Most of the three human donors had the lowest clonal inequality.

Sequencing input: naive CD4+ T cells from blood. Subset given: CD45RO-negative CD62L-positive naive CD4 T cells. The chain employs TRBV18 and TRBJ2-7; D may be TRBD2 (5 bases). This clonotype originated in a person between 55 and 69 years old in good health. The chain's CDR3 is CASSRAGGSYEQYF. As DNA, the CDR3 is TGTGCCAGCTCACGGGCGGGTGGGTCCTACGAGCAGTACTTC.